This T cell receptor (beta chain) emerged from a study of CD8 T cells in Susac syndrome. As for this clonotype: Germline and junction disagree at one end, which may indicate a read error.

In germline, CDR1 is KGHDR, CDR2 SFDVKD. The CDR3 covers 8 residues. TCR beta sequences were obtained from blood CD8+ and CD4+ T cells. Through negative isolation, CD4+ and CD8+ T cells were obtained, while TEMRA cells were enriched using FACS. Random hexamers were used to reverse transcribe about 0.5 to 1 ug of RNA. It was immunoSEQ multiplex PCR that amplified TCR beta CDR3 across 54 Vbeta and 13 Jbeta. TCRdb fed the immunoSEQ multiplex PCR reads into MiXCR, producing one record per CDR3 protein. The table includes 150,000 to 200,000 distinct CDR3 sequences, 93% detected once. The receptor comes from a human donor in good health. The material sequenced was CD4+ T cells from PBMCs. The chain has TRBV24-1 and TRBJ1-5; no clear D. The CDR3 DNA reads as TGCCCTTTTCAGCCCCAGCATTTT. This codes for CPFQPQHF.